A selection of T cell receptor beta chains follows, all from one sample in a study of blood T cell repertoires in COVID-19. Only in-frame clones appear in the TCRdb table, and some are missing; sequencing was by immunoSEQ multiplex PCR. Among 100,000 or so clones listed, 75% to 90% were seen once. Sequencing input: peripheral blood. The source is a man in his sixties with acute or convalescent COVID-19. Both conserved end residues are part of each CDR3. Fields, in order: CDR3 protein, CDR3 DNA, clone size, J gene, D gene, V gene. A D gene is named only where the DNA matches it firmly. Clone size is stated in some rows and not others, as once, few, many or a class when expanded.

cdr3_aa: CASSQLSRANTEAFF
cdr3_nt: TGCGCCAGCAGCCAATTGAGCAGGGCGAACACTGAAGCTTTCTTT
clone_size: few
j_call: TRBJ1-1
d_call: .
v_call: TRBV5-1

cdr3_aa: CASSLVDRSEAFF
cdr3_nt: TGTGCCAGCAGCCTAGTGGACAGGTCGGAAGCTTTCTTT
clone_size: .
j_call: TRBJ1-1
d_call: TRBD1
v_call: TRBV7-9

cdr3_aa: CTSSRQTGLAGGRGETQYF
cdr3_nt: TGCACCAGCAGCCGTCAGACAGGACTAGCGGGGGGTCGCGGAGAGACCCAGTACTTC
clone_size: .
j_call: TRBJ2-5
d_call: .
v_call: TRBV1

cdr3_aa: CASSQRQGYGYTF
cdr3_nt: TGTGCCAGCAGCCAAAGACAGGGATATGGCTACACCTTC
clone_size: .
j_call: TRBJ1-2
d_call: TRBD1
v_call: TRBV3-1/TRBV3-2

cdr3_aa: CASSLALRSEAFF
cdr3_nt: TGTGCCAGCAGCTTAGCGTTGAGGTCTGAAGCTTTCTTT
clone_size: .
j_call: TRBJ1-1
d_call: .
v_call: TRBV7-3

cdr3_aa: CASSQEDLGGRRNSPLHF
cdr3_nt: TGCGCCAGCAGCCAAGAGGATTTGGGGGGGAGGCGAAATTCACCCCTCCACTTT
clone_size: .
j_call: TRBJ1-6
d_call: .
v_call: TRBV4-1

cdr3_aa: CASSHRQREQYF
cdr3_nt: TGTGCCAGCAGCCACCGACAGCGCGAGCAGTACTTC
clone_size: .
j_call: TRBJ2-7
d_call: .
v_call: TRBV3-1/TRBV3-2

cdr3_aa: CASSPRENEQFF
cdr3_nt: TGTGCCAGCTCACCAAGGGAGAATGAGCAGTTCTTC
clone_size: .
j_call: TRBJ2-1
d_call: .
v_call: TRBV18

cdr3_aa: CASNLGQGKDTQYF
cdr3_nt: TGTGCCAGCAATTTGGGACAGGGGAAAGATACGCAGTATTTT
clone_size: .
j_call: TRBJ2-3
d_call: TRBD1
v_call: TRBV3-1/TRBV3-2

cdr3_aa: CASSESRGNTEAFF
cdr3_nt: TGTGCCAGCAGTGAGAGCAGGGGGAACACTGAAGCTTTCTTT
clone_size: .
j_call: TRBJ1-1
d_call: .
v_call: TRBV2

cdr3_aa: CASSLARVGYNEQFF
cdr3_nt: TGTGCCAGCAGCTTAGCCAGGGTGGGCTACAATGAGCAGTTCTTC
clone_size: .
j_call: TRBJ2-1
d_call: .
v_call: TRBV7-9

cdr3_aa: CASSLVITGAYEQYF
cdr3_nt: TGTGCCAGCAGCTTAGTTATTACAGGGGCCTACGAGCAGTACTTC
clone_size: .
j_call: TRBJ2-7
d_call: TRBD1
v_call: TRBV11-2

cdr3_aa: CAWRLSGDTQYF
cdr3_nt: TGTGCCTGGAGACTATCCGGCGATACGCAGTATTTT
clone_size: .
j_call: TRBJ2-3
d_call: .
v_call: TRBV30

cdr3_aa: CASTLTSGKSNEQYF
cdr3_nt: TGTGCCAGCACCCTGACTAGCGGGAAGAGTAACGAGCAGTACTTC
clone_size: .
j_call: TRBJ2-7
d_call: TRBD2
v_call: TRBV5-4

cdr3_aa: CASSLGGSSGNTIYF
cdr3_nt: TGTGCCAGCAGCTTGGGAGGCTCGTCAGGAAACACCATATATTTT
clone_size: .
j_call: TRBJ1-3
d_call: .
v_call: TRBV5-4

cdr3_aa: CASRIGGIYEQYF
cdr3_nt: TGTGCCAGCAGGATCGGGGGAATTTACGAGCAGTACTTC
clone_size: .
j_call: TRBJ2-7
d_call: .
v_call: TRBV2

cdr3_aa: CASSDRDRGSNEQFF
cdr3_nt: TGTGCCAGCAGTGACCGGGACAGGGGTTCGAATGAGCAGTTCTTC
clone_size: .
j_call: TRBJ2-1
d_call: TRBD1
v_call: TRBV6-1

cdr3_aa: CASSPRLKQETQYF
cdr3_nt: TGTGCCAGCAGCCCTCGACTTAAACAAGAGACCCAGTACTTC
clone_size: .
j_call: TRBJ2-5
d_call: .
v_call: TRBV7-9

cdr3_aa: CSAKTSGQETQYF
cdr3_nt: TGCAGCGCCAAAACTAGCGGGCAAGAGACCCAGTACTTC
clone_size: .
j_call: TRBJ2-5
d_call: TRBD2
v_call: TRBV29-1

cdr3_aa: CASSVGPNEKLFF
cdr3_nt: TGTGCCAGCAGCGTAGGGCCCAATGAAAAACTGTTTTTT
clone_size: once
j_call: TRBJ1-4
d_call: .
v_call: TRBV9

cdr3_aa: CASSQTRNTEAFF
cdr3_nt: TGTGCCAGCAGTCAAACGAGAAACACTGAAGCTTTCTTT
clone_size: .
j_call: TRBJ1-1
d_call: .
v_call: TRBV6-6

cdr3_aa: CASRPGTTNEKLFF
cdr3_nt: TGTGCCAGTAGACCAGGGACAACTAATGAAAAACTGTTTTTT
clone_size: few
j_call: TRBJ1-4
d_call: .
v_call: TRBV2

cdr3_aa: CASSIGVPPGSSTEAFF
cdr3_nt: TGTGCCAGTAGTATTGGAGTCCCTCCCGGCTCGAGCACTGAAGCTTTCTTT
clone_size: .
j_call: TRBJ1-1
d_call: .
v_call: TRBV19

cdr3_aa: CASSYVQVQETQYF
cdr3_nt: TGTGCCAGCAGTTACGTGCAGGTCCAAGAGACCCAGTACTTC
clone_size: .
j_call: TRBJ2-5
d_call: .
v_call: TRBV6-2/TRBV6-3

cdr3_aa: CASARGAIPFREDGYTF
cdr3_nt: TGTGCTAGTGCCCGGGGGGCGATCCCTTTTCGAGAGGATGGCTACACCTTC
clone_size: .
j_call: TRBJ1-2
d_call: .
v_call: TRBV12-5

cdr3_aa: CASSSDWGGADTQYF
cdr3_nt: TGTGCCAGCAGTTCGGACTGGGGTGGAGCAGATACGCAGTATTTT
clone_size: .
j_call: TRBJ2-3
d_call: .
v_call: TRBV2

cdr3_aa: CASSQDTAPLHF
cdr3_nt: TGTGCCAGCAGTCAAGACACAGCACCCCTCCACTTT
clone_size: .
j_call: TRBJ1-6
d_call: .
v_call: TRBV5-6

cdr3_aa: CASSPDSNPGNTIYF
cdr3_nt: TGTGCCAGCAGCCCGGACAGCAACCCTGGAAACACCATATATTTT
clone_size: once
j_call: TRBJ1-3
d_call: .
v_call: TRBV5-4

cdr3_aa: CASNKKQGFGNQPQHF
cdr3_nt: TGTGCCAGCAACAAAAAACAGGGGTTCGGCAATCAGCCCCAGCATTTT
clone_size: .
j_call: TRBJ1-5
d_call: TRBD1
v_call: TRBV28

cdr3_aa: CASSKYRVNTGELFF
cdr3_nt: TGCGCCAGCAGCAAATACAGGGTCAACACCGGGGAGCTGTTTTTT
clone_size: .
j_call: TRBJ2-2
d_call: .
v_call: TRBV5-1

cdr3_aa: CAWTQTGGSYNSPLHF
cdr3_nt: TGTGCCTGGACCCAGACAGGGGGCAGTTACAATTCACCCCTCCACTTT
clone_size: .
j_call: TRBJ1-6
d_call: TRBD1
v_call: TRBV30

cdr3_aa: CASSYIRAGRITEAFF
cdr3_nt: TGTGCCAGCAGTTATATAAGGGCAGGGAGGATCACTGAAGCTTTCTTT
clone_size: .
j_call: TRBJ1-1
d_call: .
v_call: TRBV6-5

cdr3_aa: CASSLNGDYGYTF
cdr3_nt: TGTGCCAGCAGTTTAAACGGGGACTATGGCTACACCTTC
clone_size: .
j_call: TRBJ1-2
d_call: .
v_call: TRBV27

cdr3_aa: CASSFTSPETQYF
cdr3_nt: TGTGCCAGCAGCTTCACTAGCCCAGAGACCCAGTACTTC
clone_size: .
j_call: TRBJ2-5
d_call: .
v_call: TRBV12-3/TRBV12-4

cdr3_aa: CASSTYGTKQYF
cdr3_nt: TGTGCCAGTAGTACCTACGGGACTAAGCAGTACTTC
clone_size: .
j_call: TRBJ2-7
d_call: TRBD2
v_call: TRBV19